Listed here are 29 T cell receptor beta chains from one sample, sequenced in a study of technical replicates of blood from a handful of donors. Only in-frame clones appear in the TCRdb table, and some are missing; sequencing was by immunoSEQ multiplex PCR. Here the sample spans around 65,000 clones, 86% being singletons. Sequencing was performed on PBMCs. These receptors were collected from a human donor in good health. Some clones in this sample may be carry-over from other donors' samples.

The chain combines TRBV19 with TRBJ1-5, with 11 nucleotides matching TRBD1. This CDR3 comprises 14 residues. Germline V lookup: CDR1 LNHDA, CDR2 SQIVND (reference sequence). V was clipped by 5 bases and J by 10 bases; unmatched bases: 7. CDR3 amino acids: CASSVGQGAAPQHF. The CDR3 bases are TGTGCCAGTAGTGTTGGACAGGGGGCTGCTCCCCAGCATTTT.

This chain connects TRBV4-2 to TRBJ2-3, with 7 bases lining up with TRBD2. Germline loops: CDR1 LGHNA, CDR2 YNFKEQ. The CDR3 contains 17 residues. V was pared by 4 bases and J by 2 bases, with 12 bases of the junction left unmatched. CDR3 in amino acids: CASSPAIGGEDTDTQYF. The CDR3 coding sequence is TGTGCCAGCAGCCCTGCAATTGGGGGGGAAGACACAGATACGCAGTATTTT.

V and J are TRBV4-1 and TRBJ2-5; no definite D call. Per germline, CDR1 MGHRA and CDR2 YSYEKL. The length of the CDR3 is 14 residues. The ends were cut back, 1 base at V and 4 bases at J, with 10 bases in the middle. As DNA, the CDR3 is TGCGCCAGCAGCCAAGGATATGGAGCAGAGACCCAGTACTTC. This translates into CASSQGYGAETQYF.

The rearrangement joins TRBV5-1 to TRBJ2-7; TRBD1 matches 10 bases. Germline V gene sequence: CDR1 SGHRS, CDR2 YFSETQ. Trimming at V came to 7 bases and at J to 5 bases, leaving 12 bases not matched to a gene. The CDR3 is 15 residues long. The CDR3 nucleotides read TGCGCCAGCGGTAGACAGGGGGCCCAACCGGACGAGCAGTACTTC. The encoded protein is CASGRQGAQPDEQYF.

CDR3 protein: CASMSYWRQGGEKLFF. In nucleotides, the CDR3 is TGTGCCAGCATGTCCTACTGGAGACAGGGGGGTGAAAAACTGTTTTTT. This chain connects TRBV27 to TRBJ1-4; TRBD1 aligns across 9 bases. The CDR3 has 16 residues. V gave up 7 bases and J gave up 7 bases; unmatched junction bases: 13. The germline V gene encodes CDR1 MNHEY and CDR2 SMNVEV (reference sequence).

This chain uses TRBV4-3 with TRBJ2-1; 13 bases map to TRBD2. Germline V gene data show CDR1 as LGHNA and CDR2 as YSLEER. The CDR3 totals 14 residues. V shed 4 bases and J 9 bases; nucleotides not matched to a gene: 3. CDR3 in amino acids: CASSLGLAGAEQFF. DNA for the CDR3: TGCGCCAGCAGCCTCGGACTAGCGGGGGCTGAGCAGTTCTTC.

V gene TRBV30 combines with J gene TRBJ1-1; D uncertain. The germline gives CDR1 GTSNPN, CDR2 SVGIG (reference sequence). Trimming pared 0 bases from V and 8 bases from J, leaving 7 bases between. The CDR3 loop spans 11 amino acids. The CDR3 sequence: CAWSVRLEAFF. CDR3 nucleotides: TGTGCCTGGAGTGTACGGTTAGAAGCTTTCTTT.

The chain combines TRBV11-3 with TRBJ2-5, with TRBD2 identical over 7 bases. The CDR3 consists of 16 residues. The germline CDR1 and CDR2 sequences are SGHNT and YENEEA. Germline trimming cut 0 bases from V and 1 base from J; bases unmatched to any gene: 5. The CDR3 protein is CASSLDQTSVQETQYF. The CDR3 nucleotides read TGTGCCAGCAGCTTAGATCAAACTAGCGTCCAAGAGACCCAGTACTTC.

The V call is TRBV29-1, the J call TRBJ1-2; 9 bases fit TRBD1. The germline gives CDR1 SQVTM, CDR2 ANQGSEA. The CDR3 totals 12 residues. After removal of 6 bases from V and 6 bases from J, the junction contained 5 bases not matched to a gene. The CDR3, as DNA: TGCAGCGTCCTACAGGGGGCGCATGGCTACACCTTC. Protein: CSVLQGAHGYTF.

The rearrangement joins TRBV9 to TRBJ2-7, with 11 positions matching TRBD1. Germline CDR1 reads SGDLS; CDR2 reads YYNGEE. CDR3 length equals 14 residues. Unmatched junction bases numbered 4, after V lost 4 bases and J lost 4 bases. For the CDR3, the DNA is TGTGCCAGCAGCTTCCGGGACAGGGGGTACGAGCAGTACTTC. Translating it yields CASSFRDRGYEQYF.

The chain uses TRBV5-4 and TRBJ2-1, with 8 bases aligning to TRBD2. Per germline, CDR1 SGHNT and CDR2 YYREEE (reference sequence). Trimming cost V 5 bases and J 1 base; bases outside gene matches: 14. CDR3 size: 18 residues. Written as DNA, the CDR3 is TGTGCCAGCAGTATTAAAAAACTGGGCGGGAGGTCCTACAATGAGCAGTTCTTC. It is translated as CASSIKKLGGRSYNEQFF.

This rearrangement joins TRBV9 to TRBJ2-1; 11 bases are shared with TRBD2. The CDR3 spans 16 residues. The V gene's germline CDR1 is SGDLS and CDR2 YYNGEE. V shed 3 bases and J 5 bases; nucleotides not matched to a gene: 7. CDR3 nucleotides: TGTGCCAGCAGCGAGGAAAGGACTAGCGGGCACAATGAGCAGTTCTTC. Protein sequence: CASSEERTSGHNEQFF.

This clone has just one count. The chain combines TRBV4-2 with TRBJ2-7, with 7 bases fitting TRBD2. Germline V gene sequence: CDR1 LGHNA, CDR2 YNFKEQ. Unmatched junction bases numbered 8, after V lost 0 bases and J lost 0 bases. The CDR3 consists of 17 residues. The CDR3 DNA sequence: TGTGCCAGCAGCCAAGATTCATCAGCGGGGCTCTCCTACGAGCAGTACTTC. It translates to CASSQDSSAGLSYEQYF.

The chain recombines TRBV7-9 with TRBJ2-5; D ambiguous. The germline gives CDR1 SEHNR, CDR2 FQNEAQ (reference sequence). The CDR3 is made up of 12 amino acids. With 2 bases removed from V and 4 bases from J, the gap between germline ends came to 5 bases. The CDR3 reads CASSLTTETQYF. As DNA, the CDR3 is TGTGCCAGCAGCTTAACTACAGAGACCCAGTACTTC.

The rearrangement joins TRBV5-5 to TRBJ1-2, with TRBD1 matching 10 bases. The V gene end was trimmed by 4 bases and the J gene end by 4 bases; junction bases not matched to a gene: 4. The CDR3 is 14 residues long. Germline-derived CDR1 and CDR2 are SGHKS and YYEKEE (reference sequence). Here the CDR3 DNA reads TGTGCCAGCAGCCGGACAGGGGGAGTCTATGGCTACACCTTC. Amino acid sequence: CASSRTGGVYGYTF.

With regard to this clone: Within the sample, other DNA sequences also encode this same CDR3. This chain uses TRBV18 with TRBJ2-7; D is unresolved. The V end was cut by 3 bases, the J end by 0 bases, with 3 bases between. CDR3 size: 12 residues. Germline values: CDR1 KGHSH, CDR2 LQKENI. The CDR3 spells CASSPSSYEQYF. The CDR3 DNA is TGTGCCAGCTCACCGAGCTCCTACGAGCAGTACTTC. The full variable domain, its missing parts supplied by reference TRBV18 and TRBJ2-7, is NAGVMQNPRHLVRRRGQEARLRCSPMKGHSHVYWYRQLPEEGLKFMVYLQKENIIDESGMPKERFSAEFPKEGPSILRIQQVVRGDSAAYFCASSPSSYEQYFGPGTRLTVT.

The V gene is TRBV27, the J gene TRBJ2-7, with 7 bases that match TRBD2. This CDR3 comprises 13 residues. The junction had 2 bases not matched to a gene; V was cut back by 6 bases and J by 0 bases. CDR1 and CDR2 (germline): MNHEY, SMNVEV (reference sequence). Here the CDR3 reads CASRGLSSYEQYF. The DNA of the CDR3 is TGTGCCAGCAGGGGACTAAGCTCCTACGAGCAGTACTTC.

The chain combines TRBV9 with TRBJ2-1, with D possibly being TRBD1 (6 bases). The CDR3 consists of 15 residues. The germline V gene encodes CDR1 SGDLS and CDR2 YYNGEE. With 1 base removed from V and 6 bases from J, the gap between germline ends came to 14 bases. The CDR3 DNA is TGTGCCAGCAGCGTAATTGGGACATCTGCCAATGAGCAGTTCTTC. It translates to CASSVIGTSANEQFF.

The sample holds one count of this clone. The chain couples TRBV11-3 to TRBJ2-3; TRBD1 aligns across 9 bases. Trimming cost V 5 bases and J 9 bases; bases outside gene matches: 6. Germline CDR1 reads SGHNT; CDR2 reads YENEEA. The length of the CDR3 is 13 residues. DNA for the CDR3: TGTGCCAGCAGCCTGGGACAGGGTAGGACGCAGTATTTT. This encodes CASSLGQGRTQYF.

This clone showed up just once. The DNA of the CDR3 is TGTGCCAGCAGTTCGCCCACCCGGGACAGAAACTATGGCTACACCTTC. It encodes CASSSPTRDRNYGYTF. The V gene is TRBV27, the J gene TRBJ1-2, with TRBD1 matching over 7 bases. V lost 4 bases to trimming and J lost 2 bases; unmatched junction nucleotides: 10. Germline-derived CDR1 and CDR2 are MNHEY and SMNVEV (reference sequence). This CDR3 spans 16 amino acids.

The V and J genes are TRBV27 and TRBJ2-5, with TRBD2 matching 7 bases. The V and J ends lost 6 bases and 3 bases, in that order; junction bases with no gene match: 13. Germline CDR1 MNHEY, CDR2 SMNVEV (reference sequence). This CDR3 spans 16 amino acids. The CDR3 DNA sequence: TGTGCCAGCAGCACCTCTAGCGGAGATTGTGAAGAGACCCAGTACTTC. It is translated as CASSTSSGDCEETQYF.

This clone was detected only a few times. The chain combines TRBV19 with TRBJ1-1; D unclear. V lost 2 bases and J 8 bases, leaving 15 bases between the germline ends. Germline loops: CDR1 LNHDA, CDR2 SQIVND (reference sequence). The CDR3 spans 14 residues. CDR3: CASSITISIREAFF. As DNA, the CDR3 is TGTGCCAGTAGTATAACTATCTCGATACGGGAAGCTTTCTTT.

The chain uses TRBV5-4 and TRBJ1-1, with unresolved D. CDR3 length equals 17 residues. The V gene lost 4 bases and the J gene lost 0 bases, with 19 bases spanning the gap. Germline loops: CDR1 SGHNT, CDR2 YYREEE (reference sequence). CDR3 residues: CASSPQTLLQMNTEAFF. The CDR3 DNA reads as TGTGCCAGCAGCCCACAGACCCTTTTACAAATGAACACTGAAGCTTTCTTT.

This clone showed up just a few times. This chain joins TRBV4-2 and TRBJ2-7; 9 nucleotides align to TRBD2. The CDR3 is 15 residues long. Germline assignment: CDR1 LGHNA and CDR2 YNFKEQ. After removal of 6 bases from V and 5 bases from J, the junction contained 11 bases not matched to a gene. CDR3 bases: TGTGCCAGCAGGTACTCGCCTAGCGGGAACGACGAGCAGTACTTC. Translated: CASRYSPSGNDEQYF.

V and J are TRBV5-1 and TRBJ2-5; D is perhaps TRBD1 (7 bases). There are 14 residues in the CDR3. The V gene lost 4 bases and the J gene lost 7 bases, with 17 bases spanning the gap. The V gene's germline CDR1 is SGHRS and CDR2 YFSETQ. The CDR3 protein is CASSPGQLGGTQYF. The CDR3 bases are TGCGCCAGCAGCCCGGGACAGCTCGGGGGGACCCAGTACTTC.

This clone was seen just once. The chain has TRBV19 and TRBJ1-5, with D maybe TRBD1 (5 bases). The germline V gene has CDR1 LNHDA and CDR2 SQIVND (reference sequence). V lost 6 bases to trimming and J lost 6 bases, with 21 bases between them. This CDR3 comprises 16 residues. DNA for the CDR3: TGTGCCAGTAGCCCCGGCGGGACGGGGAGCGGTCAGCCCCAGCATTTT. Protein product: CASSPGGTGSGQPQHF.

The chain joins TRBV11-2 to TRBJ2-7, with TRBD1 matching over 11 bases. The germline CDR1 and CDR2 sequences are SGHAT and FQNNGV. V was pared by 5 bases and J by 3 bases, with 15 bases of the junction left unmatched. The CDR3 runs to 18 residues. The CDR3 bases are TGTGCCAGCAGCCTGGCCGGACAGGGGGCCAGCGGACTCTACGAGCAGTACTTC. This codes for CASSLAGQGASGLYEQYF.

This chain connects TRBV7-9 to TRBJ1-4; D is undetermined. Germline V gene data show CDR1 as SEHNR and CDR2 as FQNEAQ (reference sequence). V lost 2 bases and J lost 7, with 5 bases in between. The CDR3 is 12 amino acids. CDR3 region: CASSLSGEKLFF. DNA for the CDR3: TGTGCCAGCAGCTTATCCGGTGAAAAACTGTTTTTT.

This clone was observed a single time. This chain links TRBV5-6 with TRBJ2-7; weak D call: TRBD2 (5 bases). This CDR3 comprises 14 residues. CDR1 and CDR2 from the germline V gene are SGHDT and YYEEEE. The germline V and J ends were trimmed by 0 bases and 5 bases, with 12 bases remaining between them. CDR3 nucleotide sequence: TGTGCCAGCAGCTTGGCCCGGGGTATCAACGAGCAGTACTTC. Its translation: CASSLARGINEQYF. The complete variable domain, with remaining parts taken from reference TRBV5-6 and TRBJ2-7, reads DAGVTQSPTHLIKTRGQQVTLRCSPKSGHDTVSWYQQALGQGPQFIFQYYEEEERQRGNFPDRFSGHQFPNYSSELNVNALLLGDSALYLCASSLARGINEQYFGPGTRLTVT.